These 19 T cell receptor beta chains share one sample of origin, sequenced in a study of cytomegalovirus exposure and HLA in healthy donors. Primers for the PCR totalled 60 Vbeta and 13 Jbeta. Data came from immunoSEQ multiplex PCR; TCRdb stores just in-frame clones and leaves some out. The sample data list 150,000 to 200,000 clones. The specimen was PBMCs. The receptors were sampled from a man aged 25-45 years in good health and CMV-seronegative.

The chain combines TRBV9 with TRBJ2-2, with a weak D call TRBD2 (6 bases). Germline V gives CDR1 SGDLS, CDR2 YYNGEE. The CDR3 totals 16 residues. The V and J ends lost 4 bases and 4 bases respectively, with 17 bases between them. In DNA form, the CDR3 reads TGTGCCAGCAGCCTTGCCGGGAGTCTAAGCACCGGGGAGCTGTTTTTT. It yields the protein CASSLAGSLSTGELFF.

J is TRBJ2-5 and V is TRBV14; maybe TRBD2 (6 bases). Per the germline V gene, CDR1 is SGHDN and CDR2 is FVKESK. This CDR3 has 16 amino acids. V lost 3 bases to trimming and J lost 4 bases, with 18 bases between them. The DNA of the CDR3 is TGTGCCAGCAGCCAGGGGACTCCCACCCTCCGAGAGACCCAGTACTTC. Residues: CASSQGTPTLRETQYF.

The chain combines TRBV19 with TRBJ1-4, with 7 nucleotides matching TRBD1. After removal of 3 bases from V and 7 bases from J, the junction contained 2 bases not matched to a gene. The CDR3 consists of 13 residues. From germline, CDR1 is LNHDA and CDR2 SQIVND (reference sequence). The CDR3 spells CASSIRTGEKLFF. Written as DNA, the CDR3 is TGTGCCAGTAGTATCAGGACAGGTGAAAAACTGTTTTTT.

V and J are TRBV13 and TRBJ2-7; 8 bases map to TRBD2. Trimming at V came to 3 bases and at J to 0 bases, leaving 13 bases not matched to a gene. There are 18 residues in the CDR3. Germline CDR1 and CDR2: PRHDT and FYEKMQ (reference sequence). CDR3 sequence: CASSFRRLAGSRSYEQYF. As DNA, the CDR3 is TGTGCCAGCAGCTTTCGACGCTTAGCGGGATCCCGCTCCTACGAGCAGTACTTC.

The chain has TRBV2 and TRBJ1-6; possibly TRBD1 for D (5 bases). The CDR3 consists of 14 residues. V lost 5 bases and J lost 8, with 13 bases in between. Germline loops: CDR1 SNHLY, CDR2 FYNNEI. The CDR3 sequence is CASSSSGGDSPLHF. The CDR3 DNA is TGTGCCAGCAGTTCCTCCGGGGGAGATTCACCCCTCCACTTT.

V is TRBV2 and J is TRBJ2-5, with TRBD2 as a possible D gene (6 bases). The CDR3 contains 15 residues. Trimming stripped 7 bases from V and 3 bases from J, with 18 bases between. Germline values: CDR1 SNHLY, CDR2 FYNNEI. For the CDR3, the DNA is TGTGCCAGCATTCCCCCCGGGACTGATGAAGAGACCCAGTACTTC. Translation gives CASIPPGTDEETQYF.

This rearrangement joins TRBV7-5 to TRBJ1-5; TRBD1, the D gene given by the table, was not confirmed from the DNA. TRBV7-5 is marked as a pseudogene. The CDR3 extends over 23 amino acids. For the CDR3, the DNA is TGTGCCAGAAGCGCGACCTCCTACCACCGGGGACAGGGTCATCCTTATAGCAATCAGCCCCAGCATTTT. Protein product: CARSATSYHRGQGHPYSNQPQHF.

The gene calls are TRBV9 and TRBJ1-6, with 9 bases matching TRBD1. Germline V gene sequence: CDR1 SGDLS, CDR2 YYNGEE. The CDR3 covers 15 residues. J gave up 7 bases and V 4 bases, and 6 bases lay outside the gene matches. CDR3 region: CASSLNRGLNSPLHF. For the CDR3, the DNA is TGTGCCAGCAGCCTTAACAGGGGGCTGAATTCACCCCTCCACTTT. Combining the CDR3 with reference TRBV9 and TRBJ1-6 gives the whole variable domain DSGVTQTPKHLITATGQRVTLRCSPRSGDLSVYWYQQSLDQGLQFLIQYYNGEERAKGNILERFSAQQFPDLHSELNLSSLELGDSALYFCASSLNRGLNSPLHFGNGTRLTVT.

This chain connects TRBV6-1 to TRBJ2-7; 11 bases match TRBD2. J lost 0 bases, V lost 4 bases, and 2 bases had no gene match. The CDR3 has 15 amino acids. From germline, CDR1 is MNHNS and CDR2 SASEGT. In DNA, the CDR3 is TGTGCCAGCAGTGCGGGACTAGCGGACTCCTACGAGCAGTACTTC. It is translated as CASSAGLADSYEQYF.

The V call is TRBV7-2, the J call TRBJ1-2, with a possible D match to TRBD1 (5 bases). Germline CDR1 and CDR2: SGHTA and FQGNSA. V lost 4 bases and J lost 7, with 19 bases in between. The CDR3 loop spans 15 amino acids. The CDR3 reads CASSYPSRVGPGYTF. In DNA form, the CDR3 reads TGTGCCAGCAGCTACCCGAGCAGGGTAGGGCCTGGCTACACCTTC.

The chain links TRBV18 to TRBJ1-1; the match to TRBD1 covers 7 bases. Trimming took 3 bases from V and 4 from J; bases not matched to a gene: 14. The CDR3 sequence is 17 residues long. In germline, CDR1 is KGHSH, CDR2 LQKENI. The CDR3 loop reads CASSPIDPGGWVTEAFF. CDR3 nucleotide sequence: TGTGCCAGCTCACCCATAGACCCAGGGGGTTGGGTCACTGAAGCTTTCTTT.

In regard to this clone: One end of the junction varies from germline; a read error may be responsible. The chain links TRBV30 to TRBJ2-1; the D gene is possibly TRBD2 (6 bases). This CDR3 has 14 amino acids. Germline lookup yields CDR1 GTSNPN and CDR2 SVGIG (reference sequence). The CDR3 here is CTWSADGRGLNQFF. In nucleotides, the CDR3 is TGTACCTGGAGTGCCGATGGGCGGGGACTGAACCAGTTCTTC.

The CDR3 sequence: CASSLTLSGANVLTF. The DNA for the CDR3 is TGTGCCAGCAGTTTGACACTCTCTGGGGCCAACGTCCTGACTTTC. J is TRBJ2-6 and V is TRBV28; D call uncertain. Germline loops: CDR1 MDHEN, CDR2 SYDVKM. Trimming left V 3 bases short and J 0 bases short, with 6 bases between. The CDR3 extends over 15 amino acids.

The chain joins TRBV7-8 to TRBJ2-6; TRBD1 aligns across 7 bases. The ends lost 0 bases at V and 0 bases at J; junction bases unmatched: 5. CDR3 length: 18 residues. Per the germline V gene, CDR1 is SGHVS and CDR2 is FQNEAQ. CDR3 loop: CASSLAGTAFSGANVLTF. CDR3 DNA sequence: TGTGCCAGCAGCTTAGCAGGGACAGCCTTCTCTGGGGCCAACGTCCTGACTTTC.

V and J are TRBV19 and TRBJ2-1; possible D gene TRBD2, 5 bases. V gave up 5 bases and J gave up 6 bases, with 8 bases separating them. Germline values: CDR1 LNHDA, CDR2 SQIVND (reference sequence). There are 12 residues in the CDR3. CDR3 in amino acids: CASSASRNEQFF. The CDR3 DNA reads as TGTGCCAGTAGTGCTAGCCGCAATGAGCAGTTCTTC.

The V gene is TRBV5-4, the J gene TRBJ2-3; 7 bases are a match to TRBD2. The CDR3 loop spans 14 amino acids. The germline CDR1 and CDR2 sequences are SGHNT and YYREEE (reference sequence). Germline trimming cut 3 bases from V and 7 bases from J; bases unmatched to any gene: 8. CDR3 amino acids: CASSSSGAGYTQYF. CDR3 in DNA: TGTGCCAGCAGCTCTAGCGGCGCAGGGTATACGCAGTATTTT.

The chain couples TRBV27 to TRBJ2-7, with 10 bases that match TRBD2. The CDR3 is 15 amino acids. CDR1 is MNHEY, CDR2 SMNVEV, per germline (reference sequence). Trimming removed 5 bases from V and 1 base from J; junction bases left unmatched: 5. CDR3 protein: CASSPRTSGSYEQYF. CDR3 nucleotides: TGTGCCAGCAGTCCCAGGACTAGCGGTTCCTACGAGCAGTACTTC.

The V and J genes are TRBV6-5 and TRBJ2-2, with D hard to call. Germline assignment: CDR1 MNHEY and CDR2 SVGAGI. The CDR3 sequence is 16 residues long. Trimming left V 0 bases short and J 2 bases short, with 10 bases between. The CDR3: CASSYSRRTNTGELFF. In DNA form, the CDR3 reads TGTGCCAGCAGTTACTCGAGGAGAACCAACACCGGGGAGCTGTTTTTT.

This chain joins TRBV5-1 and TRBJ1-2, with D perhaps TRBD1 (5 bases). The V gene's germline CDR1 is SGHRS and CDR2 YFSETQ. The CDR3 is 16 amino acids. V lost 4 bases, J lost 1 base, and 17 bases lay in between. In DNA, the CDR3 is TGCGCCAGCAGCCCGGGGGGAGTTCTACTTAACTATGGCTACACCTTC. It translates to CASSPGGVLLNYGYTF. The variable domain in full, completed from reference TRBV5-1 and TRBJ1-2, reads KAGVTQTPRYLIKTRGQQVTLSCSPISGHRSVSWYQQTPGQGLQFLFEYFSETQRNKGNFPGRFSGRQFSNSRSEMNVSTLELGDSALYLCASSPGGVLLNYGYTFGSGTRLTVV.